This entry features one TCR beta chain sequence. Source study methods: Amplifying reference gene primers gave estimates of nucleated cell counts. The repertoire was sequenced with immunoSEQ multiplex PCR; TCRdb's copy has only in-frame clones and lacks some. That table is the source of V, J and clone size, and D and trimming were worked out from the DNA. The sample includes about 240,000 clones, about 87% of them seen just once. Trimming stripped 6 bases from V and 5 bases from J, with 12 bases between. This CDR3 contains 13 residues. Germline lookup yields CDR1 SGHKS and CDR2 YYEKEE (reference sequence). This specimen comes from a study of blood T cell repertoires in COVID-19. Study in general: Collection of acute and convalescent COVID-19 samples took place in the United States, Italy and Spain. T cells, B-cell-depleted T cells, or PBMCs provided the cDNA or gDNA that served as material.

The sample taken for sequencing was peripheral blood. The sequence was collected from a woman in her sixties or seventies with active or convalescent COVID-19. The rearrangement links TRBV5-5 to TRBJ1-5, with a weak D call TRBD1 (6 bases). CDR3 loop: CASNRDSYQPQHF. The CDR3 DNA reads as TGTGCCAGCAACAGGGATTCATATCAGCCCCAGCATTTT.